Each of the 9 T cell receptor beta chains below was sequenced from the same sample in a study of STAT5B mutations in CD4+ large granular lymphocyte leukemia. Assay: immunoSEQ multiplex PCR; the TCRdb copy retains only in-frame clones and omits some. The sample lists tens of thousands of clones, 65% to 90% occurring once. Sequencing input: CD4+ T cells from blood buffy coats. Receptor source: a human donor in good health.

The chain carries TRBV4-1 and TRBJ2-7; the D is unclear. V was shortened by 1 base and J by 0 bases, with 4 bases between the two germline ends. Germline assignment: CDR1 MGHRA and CDR2 YSYEKL. The length of the CDR3 is 13 residues. The DNA of the CDR3 is TGCGCCAGCAGCCAAGTCCTCTCCTACGAGCAGTACTTC. Translating gives CASSQVLSYEQYF.

The chain has TRBV7-6 and TRBJ2-3; a weak D match, TRBD2 (5 bases). CDR1 and CDR2 from the germline V gene are SGHVS and FNYEAQ. The V end was cut by 2 bases, the J end by 2 bases, with 11 bases between. The CDR3 contains 15 residues. This chain's CDR3 is CASSLSDGNTDTQYF. DNA of the CDR3: TGTGCCAGCAGCTTAAGCGACGGGAACACAGATACGCAGTATTTT.

This sequence joins TRBV7-8 and TRBJ2-7; no clear D. The CDR3 consists of 12 residues. Germline V gene sequence: CDR1 SGHVS, CDR2 FQNEAQ. V lost 2 bases and J 4 bases, leaving 6 bases between the germline ends. CDR3 sequence (DNA): TGTGCCAGCAGCTTAAGTCAGTACGAGCAGTACTTC. Amino acids: CASSLSQYEQYF.

The gene calls are TRBV6-5 and TRBJ2-5; no clear D. V was shortened by 6 bases and J by 0 bases, with 14 bases between the two germline ends. The CDR3 totals 15 residues. Germline CDR1 is MNHEY and CDR2 is SVGAGI. The CDR3 is CASSSPMSDQETQYF. As DNA, the CDR3 is TGTGCCAGCAGCTCCCCCATGAGCGACCAAGAGACCCAGTACTTC.

The V and J genes are TRBV5-1 and TRBJ2-3; D gene uncertain. V lost 0 bases, J lost 1 base, and 3 bases lay in between. The length of the CDR3 is 13 residues. Germline-derived CDR1 and CDR2 are SGHRS and YFSETQ. Here the CDR3 reads CASSLGGTDTQYF. The DNA for the CDR3 is TGCGCCAGCAGCTTGGGGGGCACAGATACGCAGTATTTT.

This chain links TRBV5-6 with TRBJ2-1, with D possibly matching TRBD2 (6 bases). Trimming took off 7 bases at V and 0 bases at J, with 23 bases between the two ends. The CDR3 is 18 amino acids. The germline V gene encodes CDR1 SGHDT and CDR2 YYEEEE. As DNA, the CDR3 is TGTGCCAGCTTGGGAGGTAGGCGGGGCCAGAGCTCCTACAATGAGCAGTTCTTC. The encoded protein is CASLGGRRGQSSYNEQFF.

The chain joins TRBV25-1 to TRBJ1-6, with D perhaps TRBD1 (5 bases). Between the trimmed V and J ends, which lost 5 bases and 10 bases, there was a span of 18 bases. Germline V gene data show CDR1 as MGHDK and CDR2 as SYGVNS. The CDR3 is made up of 15 amino acids. The CDR3 nucleotides read TGTGCCAGCAGTCTCCGACGCCCGGGGGGGTCACCCCTCCACTTT. Its protein product is CASSLRRPGGSPLHF.

This rearrangement joins TRBV28 to TRBJ2-7; a possible D gene is TRBD1 (6 bases). Germline V lookup: CDR1 MDHEN, CDR2 SYDVKM. Trimming took 6 bases from V and 3 from J, leaving 12 bases between them. The CDR3 totals 13 residues. CDR3 protein: CASRKQGDYEQYF. The CDR3 bases are TGTGCCAGCAGAAAACAGGGTGACTACGAGCAGTACTTC.

The chain uses TRBV9 and TRBJ1-1; tentative D call: TRBD1 (5 bases). This CDR3 is built from 13 residues. Germline V gives CDR1 SGDLS, CDR2 YYNGEE. V was clipped by 4 bases and J by 3 bases, with 10 bases between them. CDR3 residues: CASSRREDTEAFF. CDR3 DNA sequence: TGTGCCAGCAGCCGCAGGGAGGACACTGAAGCTTTCTTT.